Described below is a single T cell receptor beta chain sequence and its context. The antigen remains undetermined. This specimen belongs to a study of T cell repertoires in cytomegalovirus infection. The overall study: Researchers turned to recently identified HLA-C-restricted CMV epitopes as well as well-studied HLA-B-restricted ones. Matching HLA type, along with CMV infection, was indicated by public TCR beta signatures.

TCRdb processed the reads anew with MiXCR; each CDR3 protein has one entry. The sample has roughly 500,000 distinct CDR3 sequences, 33% seen once. The CDR3 loop spans 14 amino acids. V was clipped by 6 bases and J by 6 bases, with 18 bases between them. Germline CDR1 MNHEY, CDR2 SVGEGT. The sequence came from a human donor in good health (CMV status not recorded). Some clones in this sample may be carry-over from other donors' samples. This sequence joins TRBV6-2 or TRBV6-3 and TRBJ2-7; D may be TRBD1 or TRBD2 (5 bases each). The source material was cultured PBMCs, sampled from culture after CMV antigen stimulation. The CDR3 DNA sequence: TGTGCCAGCAGCGCACTAGGACAAACCGGCGAGCAGTACTTC. Encoded protein: CASSALGQTGEQYF.